This passage covers 25 T cell receptor beta chains from one sample sequenced in a study of siplizumab effects on memory and regulatory T cells. Using immunoSEQ multiplex PCR, the repertoire was profiled, and TCRdb retains in-frame clones only, with some absent. Of 85,000 to 120,000 clones in the sample, 92% were seen once. Material: CD4+ T cells sorted from blood. These receptors were taken from a human donor in good health.

This chain links TRBV6-5 with TRBJ2-1; 10 bases line up with TRBD2. Losses at the gene ends were 11 bases for V and 6 bases for J; bases not matched to a gene: 7. From germline, CDR1 is MNHEY and CDR2 SVGAGI. The CDR3 covers 13 residues. The CDR3 protein is CADELAGGNEQFF. For the CDR3, the DNA is TGTGCCGATGAGTTAGCGGGAGGCAATGAGCAGTTCTTC.

V gene TRBV19 combines with J gene TRBJ1-5; 8 nucleotides match TRBD1. There are 15 residues in the CDR3. Germline lookup yields CDR1 LNHDA and CDR2 SQIVND (reference sequence). J was trimmed by 4 bases and V by 7 bases; bases with no gene match: 9. Here the CDR3 DNA reads TGTGCCAGTACCACTACAGGGGACAGGAATCAGCCCCAGCATTTT. Its translation: CASTTTGDRNQPQHF.

V and J are TRBV28 and TRBJ1-5; no reliable D call. V was clipped by 5 bases and J by 7 bases, with 9 bases between them. The CDR3 loop spans 12 amino acids. CDR1 MDHEN and CDR2 SYDVKM come from the germline V gene. This chain's CDR3 is CASSPNTQPQHF. The CDR3 nucleotides are TGTGCCAGCAGTCCAAACACGCAGCCCCAGCATTTT.

The chain couples TRBV5-4 to TRBJ2-1, with a possible D match to TRBD1 (5 bases). Trimming removed 4 bases at V and 8 bases at J, with 16 bases between. Germline CDR1 is SGHNT and CDR2 is YYREEE (reference sequence). The CDR3 consists of 14 residues. CDR3 in amino acids: CASSRGPGIDEQFF. Written as DNA, the CDR3 is TGTGCCAGCAGCAGGGGCCCAGGTATCGATGAGCAGTTCTTC.

The rearrangement links TRBV7-9 to TRBJ2-5; 7 bases are a match to TRBD2. The V gene's germline CDR1 is SEHNR and CDR2 FQNEAQ (reference sequence). The J segment lost 7 bases and the V segment lost 3 bases, leaving 11 bases of the junction unmatched. The CDR3 loop spans 15 amino acids. As DNA, the CDR3 is TGTGCCAGCAGCTTGATAGCGGGCCCCCTAGTGACCCAGTACTTC. It is translated as CASSLIAGPLVTQYF.

Note on this clone: Germline and junction disagree at one end, which may indicate a read error. The chain links TRBV27 to TRBJ1-1, with D perhaps TRBD1 (6 bases). This CDR3 has 17 amino acids. Germline CDR1 is MNHEY and CDR2 is SMNVEV (reference sequence). The CDR3 region is CASSLFGDTQGNIEAFF. DNA of the CDR3: TGTGCCAGCAGTTTATTTGGCGATACACAGGGAAACATTGAAGCTTTCTTT.

This chain uses TRBV6-6 with TRBJ2-1; 7 bases fit TRBD1. With V trimmed by 3 bases and J by 2 bases, 4 bases remained unmatched. The CDR3 is made up of 15 amino acids. From germline, CDR1 is MNHNY and CDR2 SVGAGI (reference sequence). The CDR3 nucleotides read TGTGCCAGCAGTTATTCCGGGACAGCCTACAATGAGCAGTTCTTC. Translating gives CASSYSGTAYNEQFF.

V usage is TRBV7-8 and J usage is TRBJ2-7; no clear D gene. Germline V gives CDR1 SGHVS, CDR2 FQNEAQ. V was shortened by 5 bases and J by 5 bases, with 7 bases between the two germline ends. The CDR3 spans 11 residues. CDR3 residues: CASSAGHEQYF. CDR3 bases: TGTGCCAGCAGCGCCGGCCACGAGCAGTACTTC.

CDR3 bases: TGCGCCAGCAGCCAAGGGACAGGGATGGGGCTGTTTTTT. Translation: CASSQGTGMGLFF. This rearrangement joins TRBV4-1 to TRBJ2-2, with 8 bases lining up with TRBD1. V gave up 1 base and J gave up 13 bases; unmatched junction bases: 5. CDR3 size: 13 residues. The germline CDR1 and CDR2 sequences are MGHRA and YSYEKL.

This clone appeared once. CDR3 sequence reads: CAWSVLRKLQTQYF. The CDR3 DNA follows: TGTGCCTGGAGTGTACTCAGAAAACTACAGACCCAGTACTTC. The chain joins TRBV30 to TRBJ2-5; D unresolved. Deletions cut 0 bases from V and 6 bases from J, with 14 bases between. The CDR3 is made up of 14 amino acids. CDR1 and CDR2 (germline): GTSNPN, SVGIG (reference sequence).

The V and J genes are TRBV30 and TRBJ2-2; no clear D gene. CDR3 size: 13 residues. Germline V gene sequence: CDR1 GTSNPN, CDR2 SVGIG (reference sequence). V lost 2 bases to trimming and J lost 6 bases, with 10 bases between them. This CDR3 is CAWSSYGAGELFF. The CDR3 DNA sequence: TGTGCCTGGAGTTCTTATGGGGCCGGGGAGCTGTTTTTT.

The chain employs TRBV28 and TRBJ1-5; TRBD1 is a possible D gene (6 bases). Germline loops: CDR1 MDHEN, CDR2 SYDVKM. This CDR3 region has 14 residues. The V end was cut by 4 bases, the J end by 6 bases, with 13 bases between. The CDR3 sequence: CASSSTGRVQPQHF. The DNA of the CDR3 is TGTGCCAGCAGTTCGACAGGCCGGGTTCAGCCCCAGCATTTT. The full variable domain, rest sourced from reference TRBV28 and TRBJ1-5, is DVKVTQSSRYLVKRTGEKVFLECVQDMDHENMFWYRQDPGLGLRLIYFSYDVKMKEKGDIPEGYSVSREKKERFSLILESASTNQTSMYLCASSSTGRVQPQHFGDGTRLSIL.

This chain joins TRBV5-1 and TRBJ2-5, with no clear D. Trimming took off 1 base at V and 4 bases at J, with 2 bases between the two ends. The CDR3 has 11 amino acids. Germline V gene sequence: CDR1 SGHRS, CDR2 YFSETQ. DNA for the CDR3: TGCGCCAGCAGCTTGCTAGAGACCCAGTACTTC. Its protein product is CASSLLETQYF.

The rearrangement joins TRBV7-9 to TRBJ2-7; 8 bases agree with TRBD2. Looked up from germline, CDR1 is SEHNR and CDR2 is FQNEAQ (reference sequence). This CDR3 has 16 residues. Germline trimming cut 1 base from V and 4 bases from J; bases unmatched to any gene: 9. The chain's CDR3 is CASSLVTLADIYEQYF. The CDR3 DNA reads TGTGCCAGCAGCTTAGTAACACTAGCGGATATTTACGAGCAGTACTTC.

This clone showed up just a few times. J is TRBJ1-4 and V is TRBV29-1; D remains ambiguous. Trimming removed 4 bases at V and 5 bases at J, with 17 bases between. From germline, CDR1 is SQVTM and CDR2 ANQGSEA. There are 15 residues in the CDR3. The CDR3 sequence is CSVAPGLAANEKLFF. CDR3 nucleotides: TGCAGCGTTGCCCCCGGTCTGGCGGCCAATGAAAAACTGTTTTTT. Supplemented by reference TRBV29-1 and TRBJ1-4, the full variable domain reads SAVISQKPSRDICQRGTSLTIQCQVDSQVTMMFWYRQQPGQSLTLIATANQGSEATYESGFVIDKFPISRPNLTFSTLTVSNMSPEDSSIYLCSVAPGLAANEKLFFGSGTQLSVL.

The gene calls are TRBV9 and TRBJ1-2, with 12 nucleotides matching TRBD1. Per germline, CDR1 SGDLS and CDR2 YYNGEE. The ends lost 3 bases at V and 8 bases at J; junction bases unmatched: 8. The CDR3 length is 15 residues. The CDR3 nucleotides read TGTGCCAGCAGCGCCCCGGGACAGGGGGCCCAGGGCTACACCTTC. The encoded protein is CASSAPGQGAQGYTF.

The gene calls are TRBV2 and TRBJ1-5; D uncertain. The CDR3 consists of 11 residues. Trimming cost V 6 bases and J 4 bases, with 4 bases left between them. Germline CDR1 reads SNHLY; CDR2 reads FYNNEI. CDR3 sequence: CASRRNQPQHF. In DNA form, the CDR3 reads TGTGCCAGCAGGCGTAATCAGCCCCAGCATTTT.

J is TRBJ2-1 and V is TRBV5-1, with TRBD2 identical over 7 bases. V shed 5 bases and J 4 bases; nucleotides not matched to a gene: 6. Germline V lookup: CDR1 SGHRS, CDR2 YFSETQ. CDR3 length: 14 amino acids. The CDR3 loop reads CASRPAGEYNEQFF. DNA for the CDR3: TGCGCCAGCAGACCGGCGGGGGAATACAATGAGCAGTTCTTC.

The chain combines TRBV5-1 with TRBJ2-5; TRBD1 is a possible D gene (6 bases). Per germline, CDR1 SGHRS and CDR2 YFSETQ. The V end was cut by 1 base, the J end by 4 bases, with 14 bases between. The CDR3 runs to 15 residues. The CDR3 DNA is TGCGCCAGCAGCTTGAATCAGGGGTCGGGAGAGACCCAGTACTTC. Amino acids: CASSLNQGSGETQYF. Full variable domain (remainder filled in from reference TRBV5-1 and TRBJ2-5): KAGVTQTPRYLIKTRGQQVTLSCSPISGHRSVSWYQQTPGQGLQFLFEYFSETQRNKGNFPGRFSGRQFSNSRSEMNVSTLELGDSALYLCASSLNQGSGETQYFGPGTRLLVL.

The chain combines TRBV15 with TRBJ2-3, with 9 nucleotides matching TRBD2. Germline V gives CDR1 LNHNV, CDR2 YYDKDF (reference sequence). V gave up 6 bases and J gave up 0 bases; unmatched junction bases: 7. CDR3 length: 16 amino acids. CDR3 nucleotides: TGTGCCACCAGTACCCTAACTAGCGGGAGCACAGATACGCAGTATTTT. Protein sequence: CATSTLTSGSTDTQYF. The whole variable domain, remainder taken from reference TRBV15 and TRBJ2-3, is DAMVIQNPRYQVTQFGKPVTLSCSQTLNHNVMYWYQQKSSQAPKLLFHYYDKDFNNEADTPDNFQSRRPNTSFCFLDIRSPGLGDTAMYLCATSTLTSGSTDTQYFGPGTRLTVL.

The J gene is TRBJ2-3, the V gene TRBV5-6; 7 positions agree with TRBD2. Germline trimming cut 2 bases from V and 4 bases from J; bases unmatched to any gene: 10. The CDR3 spans 16 residues. The germline V gene has CDR1 SGHDT and CDR2 YYEEEE. This chain's CDR3 is CASSLVAGAVADTQYF. CDR3 nucleotide sequence: TGTGCCAGCAGCTTAGTTGCGGGAGCTGTAGCAGATACGCAGTATTTT.

The genes are TRBV7-3 and TRBJ1-2, with no clear D. V was pared by 4 bases and J by 3 bases, with 9 bases between. This CDR3 has 13 residues. In germline, CDR1 is SGHTA, CDR2 FQGTGA. The CDR3 sequence: CASSSAPHYGYTF. CDR3 nucleotide sequence: TGTGCCAGCAGCTCCGCCCCTCACTATGGCTACACCTTC.

The chain carries TRBV6-4 and TRBJ2-1, with 9 positions matching TRBD1. CDR3 length: 16 amino acids. CDR1 and CDR2 from the germline V gene are MRHNA and SNTAGT. V shed 0 bases, J shed 6 bases, and the junction held 6 bases outside the gene matches. CDR3 sequence reads: CASSDSGGTGSNEQFF. As DNA, the CDR3 is TGTGCCAGCAGTGACTCCGGCGGGACAGGGAGCAATGAGCAGTTCTTC.

J is TRBJ2-7 and V is TRBV6-6; D is ambiguous. The CDR3 covers 12 residues. V lost 4 bases, J lost 6 bases, and 10 bases lay in between. Germline values: CDR1 MNHNY, CDR2 SVGAGI (reference sequence). In nucleotides, the CDR3 is TGTGCCAGCAGTTCCCAGATTGGCGAGCAGTACTTC. It encodes CASSSQIGEQYF.

The chain is built from TRBV2 and TRBJ2-7; D perhaps matches TRBD1 (6 bases). V was pared by 6 bases and J by 2 bases, with 14 bases between. The V gene's germline CDR1 is SNHLY and CDR2 FYNNEI. The CDR3 is 14 amino acids. Here the CDR3 DNA reads TGTGCCAGCAGCCAGGACAGCGTTGCCTACGAGCAGTACTTC. This sequence encodes CASSQDSVAYEQYF. Together with reference TRBV2 and TRBJ2-7, the CDR3 gives the full variable domain: EPEVTQTPSHQVTQMGQEVILRCVPISNHLYFYWYRQILGQKVEFLVSFYNNEISEKSEIFDDQFSVERPDGSNFTLKIRSTKLEDSAMYFCASSQDSVAYEQYFGPGTRLTVT.